This TCR beta chain was recorded in a study of cytomegalovirus exposure and HLA in healthy donors (dated by TCRdb to 2017 to 2019). Broadly, across the study: According to an earlier analysis of several hundred of the donors, 200 million or so T cells yielded over 90 million unique TCR beta sequences and around 300 Gb of sequence data. About five DR-DQ haplotypes were treated as single units for association and clustering because of strong linkage in the cohort. To predict cytomegalovirus infection status, the study brought together high-throughput TCR immunosequencing, statistical association of individual TCRs with disease status, and machine learning. In the later analysis, no new phenotypic data were used to find candidate immune exposures; instead, reliance was placed on TCR beta sequences and their occurrence across donors. To decide whether each TCR beta V gene segment behaved as functional or pseudogenic, an earlier analysis of some 600 of the donors relied on high-throughput TCR beta sequencing. HLA typing covered class I and class II loci at four-digit resolution. Along with the 666-subject first cohort, a separate validation cohort of 120 different subjects was used. The T cell repertoires of several hundred subjects were profiled by immunosequencing and related to cytomegalovirus serostatus. Among the roughly 400 genotyped donors, around 81% belonged to the genetic ancestry cluster associated with self-reported Caucasian donors. The study was designed to test whether signatures of past pathogen exposure could be identified by cataloging public T cell receptors. Donor age, sex, ethnicity and CMV serostatus were compiled alongside the repertoire data. A later genetic analysis used genome-wide SNP genotypes for about 65% of the 666 donors, treating that subset as a discovery cohort. An early release that covered several hundred HLA-typed donors contained approximately 320 gigabases of sequencing data and 80 million or so unique TCR sequences. Among under 450 genotyped donors of the cohort, an average of approximately 240,000 unique TCR beta nucleotide sequences were sequenced per donor, roughly 18% of them non-productive. Every repertoire in the discovery cohort had been generated on one and the same sequencing platform. A later analysis re-examined previously published TCR beta repertoires from around 670 donors and added high-resolution HLA genotyping to investigate patterns of TCR occurrence. Typing coverage differed by locus: A, B, C, DRB1 and DQB1 were typed in roughly 629-640 donors, DQA1 in 500 to 550, DPA1 in some 600, and DPB1 in 400 to 480.

The cohort consisted of hundreds of healthy bone marrow donors. At the time of sampling, all cohort members were nominally healthy, though unrecorded immune exposures were likely present. The donor tested CMV seronegative, placing the donor among the 350 to 400 seronegative members of the cohort. A peripheral blood sample was provided by each donor, and peripheral blood mononuclear cells were used for TCR beta sequencing. Genomic DNA extraction from the blood cell samples was performed with the Qiagen DNeasy Blood Extraction Kit. The research as a whole found: A later analysis found that HLA-associated TCR beta chains were more clonally expanded and had lower generation probabilities than equally common non-associated chains. A further reported finding was that TCR beta sequences accurately predicted the HLA-A and HLA-B alleles for most subjects in the first cohort. Linkage disequilibrium might explain the correlated functional status among segregating V segments, but an unknown experimental factor could not be excluded. Most TCR sequences were seen in very few donors, while some public TCRs were found in many individuals. In an earlier analysis of approximately 590 of the donors, most TCR beta V segments were observed in productive rearrangements about 90% or about 30% of the time, broadly matching IMGT annotations. Sequencing depth was assumed to be roughly uniform across donors in the presence/absence analyses, though that assumption may not hold. Because counts were too low, roughly 17 rarely observed V segments, including chromosome 9 orphons, were left out of the earlier analysis of a few hundred of the donors. In a later analysis, 16,951 TCR beta sequences were associated with specific HLA alleles at a false discovery rate of 0.05. The only immune exposure information available for the cohort was CMV serostatus. According to a later analysis, TCR association rates differed among HLA loci, with DRB1 alleles showing the most associated TCRs and HLA-C alleles showing the fewest. In a later genetic analysis, fewer N-insertions in productive TCRs were reported among donors in an Asian-associated ancestry cluster than the 666-donor mean. The authors suggested that the approach could potentially be extended to other disease states and immunological phenotypes. In both the original and validation cohorts, the classifier was reported to diagnose cytomegalovirus status with high specificity and sensitivity. The sequencing pipeline was judged likely to have produced a cluster of highly shared sequence variants as a technical artifact. In the study, 150 to 200 TCR beta chains were listed as associated with cytomegalovirus. In vitro tests confirmed that three of the cytomegalovirus-associated TCR beta chains recognize cytomegalovirus antigens. In a later genetic analysis, a missense DCLRE1C variant was associated with V-gene and J-gene trimming of TCR beta chains, and the association was replicated in an independent cohort. A later analysis found that most CMV-associated TCR beta chains appeared HLA-restricted, with HLA associations seemingly driven largely by CMV exposure. HLA typing was unavailable for some donors at each locus, so association tests used only the typed subset. A later analysis reported that several top co-occurrence clusters appeared linked to parvovirus B19, influenza, CMV and Epstein-Barr virus. The 87-base-pair reads could not distinguish some IMGT-functional V segments, including TRBV6-2 and TRBV6-3, so those segments were excluded. In this cohort, only TCR beta chains were sequenced, and detectable features were limited by the absence of alpha or paired-chain data. When HLA alleles, especially DR and DQ, strongly co-occurred, TCR associations were difficult to assign to individual alleles.

Library method: the immunoSEQ multiplex PCR assay. A mixture of 60 forward primers for TCR Vbeta segments and 13 reverse primers for TCR Jbeta segments was used in the multiplex PCR. A multiplex PCR assay on genomic DNA amplified the CDR3 region of rearranged TCR beta genes. The Illumina HiSeq System was used to sequence the amplified TCR beta libraries as 87-base-pair reads. Per the authors' processing: A later analysis tallied tens of millions of unique TCR beta chains across the 550 to 850 repertoires, and about 12 million of those chains were shared by two or more donors. Raw reads were error-corrected and collapsed into unique sequences by a nearest-neighbor algorithm in which closely related sequences were merged to remove PCR and sequencing errors. CDR3 sequences were aligned to IMGT reference sequences to assign V, D and J gene segments. For a sequence to be retained, a match of at least six nucleotides to both a V gene segment and a J gene segment was required. Rearrangements were called productive when the CDR3 lacked stop codons and stayed in frame with V and J; all others were non-productive. CDR3 was defined according to IMGT convention as the region running from the second conserved V-encoded cysteine to the conserved J-encoded phenylalanine. Sequences without an unambiguous match to a single V gene segment were excluded from the earlier analysis of a few hundred of the donors. In an earlier analysis of 587 of the donors, V segments were called functional above 56.7% productive rearrangements and were called segregating when the between-donor standard deviation exceeded 5%. A statistical classification framework was built for diagnosing cytomegalovirus status from the catalog of TCR beta chain sequences. A later analysis assigned V and J genes by comparing TCR nucleotide sequences with IMGT/GENE-DB human TR gene sequences. The TCRdist pipeline was used in a later analysis to assign CDR3 sequences and most-parsimonious VDJ recombination scenarios. In a later analysis, each TCR beta chain was defined by its CDR3 amino acid sequence together with its V-gene family, and reads without a unique V-gene family were excluded. As a way to deal with suspected cross-contamination and a sequencing artifact, a later analysis dropped 592 nucleotide sequences that were highly shared and had low generation probability. For each public chain, a later analysis derived a clonal expansion index from normalized ranks of inferred template counts within each repertoire. In a later analysis, generation probabilities were computed using a VDJ recombination model fitted to out-of-frame rearrangements, and the results were checked against IGoR. In a later analysis, hypergeometric tests were used to score TCR-TCR, TCR-HLA and TCR-CMV co-occurrence, with a repertoire-size bias correction applied to TCR pairs. A later analysis estimated false discovery rates by permuting HLA or CMV assignments 20 times. In a later analysis, co-occurring TCRs were grouped using DBSCAN, and TCRdist sequence similarity was added for clustering within HLA-allele-positive subsets. Repertoires with fewer than 30,000 or more than 120,000 public chains, plus five repertoires with anomalous nucleotide sharing, were excluded from co-occurrence clustering. What TCRdb holds here is the immuneACCESS table cut down to in-frame rearrangements. Part of the clones is not present; checked against another copy, under half of the missing clones reflect an unresolved V gene, and the others are unexplained. The DNA was the basis for D and trimming; V, J and clone size are from that table. This sample gives 100,000 or so clones in total; 75% of them show up just once. 1% to 1.5% of the sample rests with the top ten.

Of note for this clone: Its antigen remains undetermined. Base qualities are not at hand, and no much larger clone is one base apart.

Relative to germline, V is 5 bases shorter and J is 3 bases shorter, with 11 bases between their ends. The CDR3 has 13 amino acids, counting the end cysteine and phenylalanine. Only the CDR3 portion is preserved as DNA: 39 bases, with reading frame beginning at the first base. Based on the germline V gene (reference sequence), the CDR1 and CDR2 sequences are MNHEY and SMNVEV. This TCR derives from a man aged 40-50 years in good health and CMV-seronegative. The rearrangement joined TRBV27 to TRBJ2-7; the best D guess is TRBD1, with 6 bases matching. Sequenced input: PBMCs. The CDR3 amino acid sequence is: CASSPETGYEQYF. In nucleotides, the sequence is TGTGCCAGCAGTCCGGAGACAGGCTACGAGCAGTACTTC.